Shown below are 8 T cell receptor beta chains from a single sample sequenced in a study of blood T cells in healthy people across ages. Then a second PCR, running about 6 to 12 cycles, was carried out with a sample-barcoded 5' primer and a J-beta primer mix. TCRdb analysed the 5' RACE reads with MiXCR anew, one entry per CDR3 protein. The sample has over a million distinct CDR3 sequences, almost 60% seen once; the top ten hold over 6.5%. The sequenced sample consisted of blood. The receptors here all came from a man between 18 and 29 years old in good health.

In this sample, this clonotype turned up a few times. The gene calls are TRBV29-1 and TRBJ1-1, with D unresolved. Germline V CDR1 and CDR2: SQVTM, ANQGSEA. The CDR3 has 13 residues. V was shortened by 5 bases and J by 1 base, with 11 bases between the two germline ends. CDR3 protein: CSVHRTENTEAFF. Here the CDR3 DNA reads TGCAGCGTTCACCGAACAGAGAACACTGAAGCTTTCTTT.

This clonotype was seen only a few times. The V call is TRBV2, the J call TRBJ1-4; possibly TRBD1 for D (6 bases). V was shortened by 4 bases and J by 0 bases, with 9 bases between the two germline ends. CDR3 length equals 15 residues. Looked up from germline, CDR1 is SNHLY and CDR2 is FYNNEI. The CDR3 reads CASSGRQATNEKLFF. As DNA, the CDR3 is TGTGCCAGCAGTGGGAGACAGGCAACTAATGAAAAACTGTTTTTT.

This chain links TRBV9 with TRBJ1-6; no reliable D call. Per germline, CDR1 SGDLS and CDR2 YYNGEE. The V and J ends lost 0 bases and 0 bases respectively, with 16 bases between them. The CDR3 loop spans 19 amino acids. This CDR3 reads CASSVAGMTGSSYNSPLHF. CDR3 bases: TGTGCCAGCAGCGTAGCTGGTATGACGGGTAGCTCCTATAATTCACCCCTCCACTTT. The full variable domain, in which reference TRBV9 and TRBJ1-6 provide the parts outside the CDR3, is DSGVTQTPKHLITATGQRVTLRCSPRSGDLSVYWYQQSLDQGLQFLIQYYNGEERAKGNILERFSAQQFPDLHSELNLSSLELGDSALYFCASSVAGMTGSSYNSPLHFGNGTRLTVT.

The J gene is TRBJ2-7, the V gene TRBV7-2, with D unresolved. V lost 1 base and J 5 bases, leaving 6 bases between the germline ends. CDR3 length: 12 residues. Germline lookup yields CDR1 SGHTA and CDR2 FQGNSA. CDR3 residues: CASSLVNNEQYF. CDR3 nucleotides: TGTGCCAGCAGCTTAGTCAACAACGAGCAGTACTTC. Drawing the rest from reference TRBV7-2 and TRBJ2-7, the complete variable domain is GAGVSQSPSNKVTEKGKDVELRCDPISGHTALYWYRQSLGQGLEFLIYFQGNSAPDKSGLPSDRFSAERTGGSVSTLTIQRTQQEDSAVYLCASSLVNNEQYFGPGTRLTVT.

This clonotype was counted only a few times. The CDR3 reads CSAHPLDWGSYNEQFF. CDR3 nucleotide sequence: TGCAGTGCCCATCCCCTCGACTGGGGGTCCTACAATGAGCAGTTCTTC. The chain combines TRBV20-1 with TRBJ2-1; the D call may be TRBD1 or TRBD2 (5 bases each). CDR1 DFQATT and CDR2 SNEGSKA come from the germline V gene (reference sequence). V was cut by 6 bases and J by 1 base, with 19 bases left in between. The CDR3 totals 16 residues.

The V and J genes are TRBV6-5 and TRBJ1-2; D gene unclear. Germline CDR1 and CDR2: MNHEY and SVGAGI. The CDR3 length is 14 residues. Trimming removed 0 bases at V and 2 bases at J, with 7 bases between. Written as DNA, the CDR3 is TGTGCCAGCAGTTACTCGAACGGGAACTATGGCTACACCTTC. Its translation: CASSYSNGNYGYTF.

The chain employs TRBV29-1 and TRBJ2-6; D is undetermined. The CDR3 contains 14 residues. The V end lost 5 bases, the J end lost 0 bases, and 8 bases lay between the germline ends. Germline V gene data show CDR1 as SQVTM and CDR2 as ANQGSEA. DNA of the CDR3: TGCAGCGTTCGACAAGTCTCTGGGGCCAACGTCCTGACTTTC. It encodes CSVRQVSGANVLTF. The full variable domain, with the rest looked up from reference TRBV29-1 and TRBJ2-6, is SAVISQKPSRDICQRGTSLTIQCQVDSQVTMMFWYRQQPGQSLTLIATANQGSEATYESGFVIDKFPISRPNLTFSTLTVSNMSPEDSSIYLCSVRQVSGANVLTFGAGSRLTVL.

In this sample, this clonotype turned up a few times. The V call is TRBV12-3 or TRBV12-4, the J call TRBJ1-5; TRBD1 aligns across 11 bases. The V gene end was trimmed by 5 bases and the J gene end by 6 bases; junction bases not matched to a gene: 6. The CDR3 length is 15 residues. The CDR3 spells CASSSRDRGVQPQHF. DNA of the CDR3: TGTGCCAGCAGTAGCCGGGACAGGGGGGTTCAGCCCCAGCATTTT.